A single TCR beta chain is shown here with its context. These data are taken from a study of PD-1 blockade in classical Hodgkin lymphoma. Study-wide context: Patients in the cohort were put on intravenous nivolumab, 3 mg/kg every 2 weeks.

CDR3 length: 14 amino acids. V was clipped by 3 bases and J by 4 bases, with 12 bases between them. Germline CDR1 SEHNR, CDR2 FQNEAQ (reference sequence). Repertoires were generated with immunoSEQ multiplex PCR, while TCRdb's copy carries only in-frame clones and drops some. This repertoire shows approximately 80,000 clones, roughly nine tenths found once; its top ten account for approximately 22%. Relapse was seen in all patients after autologous stem cell transplantation, and brentuximab vedotin exposure was variable. The clonotype originates from a human donor with classical Hodgkin lymphoma. This chain joins TRBV7-9 and TRBJ1-1, with D possibly TRBD1 on 5 matching bases. The source material was peripheral blood mononuclear cells (PBMCs), sampled at baseline. The CDR3, as DNA: TGTGCCAGCAGCTTGGGAGGGAGGGGCACTGAAGCTTTCTTT. Its protein is CASSLGGRGTEAFF.